The next 18 T cell receptor beta chains were all read from a single sample in a study of naive and memory T cell subsets. The SP2 primer and nested alpha and beta constant region primers amplified ligated cDNA in four rounds. TCRdb processed the 5' RACE reads anew with MiXCR; each CDR3 protein has one entry. The data contain around 56,000 distinct CDR3 sequences, 7.6% of them seen just once; the ten biggest clones take up approximately 9.4%. The library had UMIs added by 3' ligation of an oligonucleotide to TCR cDNA. These receptors originate from a female donor in good health.

As DNA, the CDR3 is TGTGCCAGCAGCTTTGCAGCGGTTTCCTATAATTCACCCCTCCACTTT. It encodes CASSFAAVSYNSPLHF. The chain couples TRBV5-8 to TRBJ1-6; unclear D gene. V lost 2 bases to trimming and J lost 1 base, with 10 bases between them. Germline V gene sequence: CDR1 SGHTS, CDR2 YDEGEE. CDR3 length equals 16 residues.

In this sample, this clonotype turned up a few times. The J gene is TRBJ2-1, the V gene TRBV10-3; D unclear. Germline V CDR1 and CDR2: ENHRY, SYGVKD. This CDR3 has 16 residues. Trimming took off 1 base at V and 6 bases at J, with 16 bases between the two ends. The CDR3 DNA follows: TGTGCCATCAGTGAGTTGGTCGGCCCCTACCCCAATGAGCAGTTCTTC. This sequence encodes CAISELVGPYPNEQFF.

This chain links TRBV20-1 with TRBJ2-4, with D unclear. The CDR3 is 15 residues long. With 0 bases removed from V and 0 bases from J, the gap between germline ends came to 9 bases. Germline V gene lookup returns CDR1 DFQATT and CDR2 SNEGSKA (reference sequence). CDR3 nucleotide sequence: TGCAGTGCTAGAGATCCCAGCTTAGCCAAAAACATTCAGTACTTC. This gives the protein CSARDPSLAKNIQYF.

This clonotype came up once. The chain combines TRBV3-1 with TRBJ1-2; possibly TRBD1 for D (6 bases). The CDR3 runs 15 residues. Trimming shortened V by 7 bases and J by 7 bases, and 22 bases separated the two germline ends. Germline-derived CDR1 and CDR2 are LGHDT and YNNKEL (reference sequence). The CDR3 is CASNQGGRGAFGYTF. For the CDR3, the DNA is TGTGCCAGCAACCAGGGAGGACGGGGGGCTTTTGGCTACACCTTC.

This clonotype has a count of ten or more. The chain combines TRBV11-2 with TRBJ2-6; the D gene is possibly TRBD1 (6 bases). The CDR3 loop spans 17 amino acids. The germline CDR1 and CDR2 sequences are SGHAT and FQNNGV. V lost 5 bases and J 1 base, leaving 15 bases between the germline ends. The CDR3 loop is CASSLMTGFSGANVLTF. For the CDR3, the DNA is TGTGCCAGCAGCCTAATGACAGGTTTTTCTGGGGCCAACGTCCTGACTTTC. Full variable domain (remainder filled in from reference TRBV11-2 and TRBJ2-6): EAGVAQSPRYKIIEKRQSVAFWCNPISGHATLYWYQQILGQGPKLLIQFQNNGVVDDSQLPKDRFSAERLKGVDSTLKIQPAKLEDSAVYLCASSLMTGFSGANVLTFGAGSRLTVL.

In this sample, this clonotype turned up many times. The chain combines TRBV4-3 with TRBJ2-5, with TRBD1 matching over 7 bases. J lost 5 bases, V lost 4 bases, and 10 bases had no gene match. This CDR3 has 15 residues. In germline, CDR1 is LGHNA, CDR2 YSLEER. CDR3 sequence (DNA): TGCGCCAGCAGCCTTTCCCTCGACAGGGACGAGACCCAGTACTTC. Translated: CASSLSLDRDETQYF.

This clonotype occurred many times. The rearrangement links TRBV5-4 to TRBJ2-1, with a weak D call TRBD2 (7 bases). Between the trimmed V and J ends, which lost 4 bases and 9 bases, there was a span of 20 bases. The CDR3 runs 15 residues. Germline CDR1 SGHNT, CDR2 YYREEE (reference sequence). This CDR3 reads CASSRRGARRGEQFF. The CDR3 DNA reads as TGTGCCAGCAGCCGCCGGGGGGCGAGGCGTGGTGAGCAGTTCTTC.

This clonotype appeared a few times. The rearrangement uses TRBV7-8 and TRBJ1-5; 7 bases agree with TRBD1. The CDR3 length is 15 residues. CDR1 is SGHVS and CDR2 is FQNEAQ in the germline V gene. Germline trimming cut 4 bases from V and 1 base from J; bases unmatched to any gene: 4. CDR3 nucleotide sequence: TGTGCCAGCAGCTCGGCGACAGGGAGCAATCAGCCCCAGCATTTT. The encoded protein is CASSSATGSNQPQHF.

In this sample, this clonotype turned up a few times. The chain links TRBV6-2 or TRBV6-3 to TRBJ1-4, with 9 bases lining up with TRBD1. The CDR3 loop spans 15 amino acids. Germline values: CDR1 MNHEY, CDR2 SVGEGT. J was trimmed by 8 bases and V by 5 bases; bases with no gene match: 9. This chain's CDR3 is CASSAPGQGEEKLFF. DNA of the CDR3: TGTGCCAGCAGTGCCCCGGGACAGGGCGAGGAAAAACTGTTTTTT.

This clonotype was detected many times. The CDR3: CASSLEGLETQYF. CDR3 DNA sequence: TGTGCCAGCAGCTTAGAAGGGTTGGAGACCCAGTACTTC. The rearrangement links TRBV11-1 to TRBJ2-5; D gene uncertain. This CDR3 comprises 13 residues. The V end lost 1 base, the J end lost 5 bases, and 8 bases lay between the germline ends. Germline values: CDR1 SGHAT, CDR2 FQDESV (reference sequence).

This clonotype was observed many times. The chain carries TRBV4-3 and TRBJ1-4, with 9 bases identical to TRBD1. The CDR3 is made up of 16 amino acids. Germline V lookup: CDR1 LGHNA, CDR2 YSLEER. V shed 5 bases, J shed 0 bases, and the junction held 4 bases outside the gene matches. Here the CDR3 reads CASSRDRAATNEKLFF. In nucleotides, the CDR3 is TGCGCCAGCAGCAGGGACAGGGCTGCAACTAATGAAAAACTGTTTTTT.

In this sample, this clonotype turned up many times. V gene TRBV15 combines with J gene TRBJ2-1; TRBD2 agrees at 11 bases. V was clipped by 2 bases and J by 8 bases; unmatched bases: 11. CDR3 size: 17 residues. Germline V CDR1 and CDR2: LNHNV, YYDKDF (reference sequence). DNA for the CDR3: TGTGCCACCAGCAGATCGCGACTAGCGGGGTTTTCGGATGAGCAGTTCTTC. Translating it yields CATSRSRLAGFSDEQFF. Drawing the rest from reference TRBV15 and TRBJ2-1, the complete variable domain is DAMVIQNPRYQVTQFGKPVTLSCSQTLNHNVMYWYQQKSSQAPKLLFHYYDKDFNNEADTPDNFQSRRPNTSFCFLDIRSPGLGDTAMYLCATSRSRLAGFSDEQFFGPGTRLTVL.

Many counts were recorded for this clonotype. The rearrangement uses TRBV6-6 and TRBJ1-2, with D maybe TRBD1 (5 bases). The germline V gene has CDR1 MNHNY and CDR2 SVGAGI (reference sequence). The CDR3 is 15 residues long. V was clipped by 6 bases and J by 7 bases, with 21 bases between them. In DNA, the CDR3 is TGTGCCAGCAGCCCAGACAGCCTCCAAGGTAGTGGCTACACCTTC. Translating gives CASSPDSLQGSGYTF.

This clonotype has more than one count but fewer than ten. The chain recombines TRBV5-5 with TRBJ1-1, with D unresolved. Looked up from germline, CDR1 is SGHKS and CDR2 is YYEKEE (reference sequence). Deletions cut 5 bases from V and 4 bases from J, with 18 bases between. This CDR3 region has 15 residues. The CDR3 coding sequence is TGTGCCAGCAGATATGATACAGTTTCCGTCACTGAAGCTTTCTTT. This sequence encodes CASRYDTVSVTEAFF.

Turning to this clonotype: A clone one base away is much larger, so this may be a read error. The chain employs TRBV5-6 and TRBJ1-6; 8 positions match TRBD1. The CDR3 has 17 residues. Germline CDR1 reads SGHDT; CDR2 reads YYEEEE. For the CDR3, the DNA is TGTGCCAGCAGTCGGGACAGGTTGAGCTCCTATAATTCACCCATCCACTTT. It translates to CASSRDRLSSYNSPIHF.

This clonotype came up a few times. The chain combines TRBV5-1 with TRBJ2-1; 8 bases line up with TRBD2. Germline CDR1 and CDR2: SGHRS and YFSETQ. The V segment lost 1 base and the J segment 4 bases; nucleotides outside the gene matches: 7. CDR3 length: 16 amino acids. The CDR3 region is CASSLIDGGDYNEQFF. The CDR3 DNA reads as TGCGCCAGCAGCTTGATTGACGGGGGGGATTACAATGAGCAGTTCTTC.

As regards this clonotype: A junction end diverges from the germline sequence, so it may reflect a read error. The chain combines TRBV12-3 or TRBV12-4 with TRBJ1-3; no clear D. This CDR3 region has 15 residues. CDR3 residues: CASSGGTDSGDTIYF. CDR3 coding DNA: TGTGCCAGCAGCGGAGGCACTGACTCTGGAGACACCATATATTTT.

This clonotype was found many times. This chain connects TRBV29-1 to TRBJ1-1, with D possibly matching TRBD1 (5 bases). Deletions cut 3 bases from V and 4 bases from J, with 9 bases between. This CDR3 contains 12 residues. Germline lookup yields CDR1 SQVTM and CDR2 ANQGSEA. CDR3 DNA sequence: TGCAGCGTTGACAGGGTAGGCACTGAAGCTTTCTTT. It is translated as CSVDRVGTEAFF.